This passage covers 17 T cell receptor beta chains from one sample sequenced in a study of T cells after yellow fever vaccination. TCRdb ran MiXCR on the 5' RACE reads and lists one entry per CDR3 protein. The data show a few hundred thousand distinct CDR3 sequences, approximately 6.8% seen once. The specimen comprised CD4+ T cells sorted from PBMCs, sampled on the day of the yellow fever booster vaccination. Receptors were obtained from a man aged 25 to 40 who received the YFV17D yellow fever vaccine.

Only a few counts were recorded for this clonotype. V usage is TRBV7-2 and J usage is TRBJ1-6; perhaps TRBD1 as D (5 bases). Between the trimmed V and J ends, which lost 1 base and 10 bases, there was a span of 14 bases. The CDR3 has 15 amino acids. CDR1 is SGHTA, CDR2 FQGNSA, per germline. The CDR3 here is CASSLDQGVGSPLHF. CDR3 in DNA: TGTGCCAGCAGCTTAGATCAGGGTGTGGGCTCACCCCTCCACTTT.

The chain employs TRBV20-1 and TRBJ2-5; D not resolved. This CDR3 region has 14 residues. The V gene lost 1 base and the J gene lost 2 bases, with 11 bases spanning the gap. Germline loops: CDR1 DFQATT, CDR2 SNEGSKA (reference sequence). CDR3: CSARVPLTQETQYF. CDR3 coding DNA: TGCAGTGCTAGAGTACCTTTAACGCAAGAGACCCAGTACTTC.

This clonotype turned up a few times. The chain has TRBV11-2 and TRBJ2-6; 8 nucleotides line up with TRBD1. V lost 5 bases, J lost 2 bases, and 8 bases stayed unmatched. There are 17 residues in the CDR3. From germline, CDR1 is SGHAT and CDR2 FQNNGV. Written as DNA, the CDR3 is TGTGCCAGCAGCGGATACAGGGGGTCCCCTGGGGCCAACGTCCTGACTTTC. Its protein product is CASSGYRGSPGANVLTF.

This clonotype was found a few times. The CDR3 loop is CASSPPGLAGASTGELFF. The CDR3 DNA reads as TGTGCCAGCAGTCCGCCTGGACTAGCGGGAGCCTCCACCGGGGAGCTGTTTTTT. V is TRBV28 and J is TRBJ2-2, with 13 bases that match TRBD2. The junction had 10 bases not matched to a gene; V was cut back by 5 bases and J by 4 bases. Germline CDR1 is MDHEN and CDR2 is SYDVKM. CDR3 length equals 18 residues.

This clonotype was seen many times. The chain is built from TRBV28 and TRBJ2-7; 7 positions agree with TRBD1. V trimming: 10 bases; J trimming: 0 bases; junction bases outside the gene matches: 9. The V gene's germline CDR1 is MDHEN and CDR2 SYDVKM. The CDR3 is 14 amino acids. This CDR3 reads CATGQGVSSYEQYF. DNA for the CDR3: TGTGCCACCGGGCAGGGGGTTAGCTCCTACGAGCAGTACTTC. The full variable domain, its missing parts supplied by reference TRBV28 and TRBJ2-7, is DVKVTQSSRYLVKRTGEKVFLECVQDMDHENMFWYRQDPGLGLRLIYFSYDVKMKEKGDIPEGYSVSREKKERFSLILESASTNQTSMYLCATGQGVSSYEQYFGPGTRLTVT.

The sample holds a few counts of this clonotype. This chain connects TRBV21-1 to TRBJ2-2; TRBD2, the D gene given by the table, was not confirmed from the DNA. TRBV21-1 is designated a pseudogene. The CDR3 contains 22 residues. The CDR3 nucleotides are TGTGCCAGCAGCAAATTTTTGGGCTGGACTAGAATTCCCGACCGAAACACCGGGGAGCTGTTTTTT. Its translation: CASSKFLGWTRIPDRNTGELFF.

The J gene is TRBJ2-1, the V gene TRBV7-9; 10 bases are a match to TRBD1. The length of the CDR3 is 12 residues. With 7 bases clipped from V and 10 bases from J, the junction kept 4 bases outside the gene matches. Per germline, CDR1 SEHNR and CDR2 FQNEAQ (reference sequence). In DNA form, the CDR3 reads TGTGCCAGCATCCCGACAGGGGGCGAGCAGTTCTTC. The encoded protein is CASIPTGGEQFF.

This clonotype has a handful of counts. The chain is built from TRBV10-3 and TRBJ2-1; 7 nucleotides line up with TRBD2. The germline gives CDR1 ENHRY, CDR2 SYGVKD. CDR3 size: 11 residues. The trim removed 8 bases at V and 5 bases at J, leaving 0 bases unmatched. CDR3 nucleotide sequence: TGTGCCATCCGGGGGGACAATGAGCAGTTCTTC. Translation: CAIRGDNEQFF.

This clonotype occurred a few times. The junction departs from the called germline gene at one end, perhaps through a read error. This chain connects TRBV20-1 to TRBJ2-1; 13 bases are a match to TRBD2. Germline CDR1 is DFQATT and CDR2 is SNEGSKA (reference sequence). The CDR3 consists of 16 residues. The CDR3 sequence is CCARDWTSGRANEQFF. CDR3 sequence (DNA): TGCTGTGCTAGAGACTGGACTAGCGGGAGAGCTAATGAGCAGTTCTTC.

This clonotype was picked up a small number of times. This rearrangement joins TRBV27 to TRBJ1-4; TRBD1 might be the D (6 bases). Trimming cost V 7 bases and J 8 bases, with 20 bases left between them. Germline V gene sequence: CDR1 MNHEY, CDR2 SMNVEV (reference sequence). This CDR3 is built from 15 residues. The CDR3: CASTSRGGYYEKLFF. CDR3 sequence (DNA): TGTGCCAGCACCTCCCGAGGGGGTTATTACGAAAAACTGTTTTTT.

This clonotype has a handful of counts. The V call is TRBV5-1, the J call TRBJ2-1; D unresolved. The V end lost 5 bases, the J end lost 0 bases, and 15 bases lay between the germline ends. From germline, CDR1 is SGHRS and CDR2 YFSETQ. The CDR3 is 16 amino acids. The CDR3 spells CASSSAPARSYNEQFF. Written as DNA, the CDR3 is TGCGCCAGCAGTTCCGCCCCAGCGCGCTCCTACAATGAGCAGTTCTTC.

This clonotype was picked up many times. This chain links TRBV12-5 with TRBJ1-2, with D tentatively TRBD1 (6 bases). This CDR3 spans 14 amino acids. With 7 bases removed from V and 1 base from J, the gap between germline ends came to 13 bases. Germline CDR1 LGHNT, CDR2 FRNRAP. In nucleotides, the CDR3 is TGTGCTAGTGCCACGGACAGTTTTAACTATGGCTACACCTTC. It codes for CASATDSFNYGYTF.

V and J are TRBV5-1 and TRBJ2-2; the D gene is possibly TRBD2 (5 bases). CDR3 length equals 13 residues. From germline, CDR1 is SGHRS and CDR2 YFSETQ. With 0 bases removed from V and 10 bases from J, the gap between germline ends came to 10 bases. The CDR3 loop reads CASSLVGETELFF. In DNA, the CDR3 is TGCGCCAGCAGCTTGGTTGGGGAGACGGAGCTGTTTTTT.

Many counts were recorded for this clonotype. The rearrangement links TRBV30 to TRBJ2-7, with a tentative D call TRBD1 (5 bases). Deletions cut 3 bases from V and 2 bases from J, with 8 bases between. Germline CDR1 is GTSNPN and CDR2 is SVGIG (reference sequence). The CDR3 runs to 12 residues. Here the CDR3 DNA reads TGTGCCTGGAGGAAGGGGACCTACGAGCAGTACTTC. It is translated as CAWRKGTYEQYF.

Many counts were recorded for this clonotype. This chain connects TRBV18 to TRBJ2-7, with TRBD2 identical over 8 bases. V shed 2 bases and J 3 bases; nucleotides not matched to a gene: 6. This CDR3 has 15 residues. The V gene's germline CDR1 is KGHSH and CDR2 LQKENI. For the CDR3, the DNA is TGTGCCAGCTCACCAGTACGGGAGGGGAACTACGAGCAGTACTTC. It translates to CASSPVREGNYEQYF.

The chain combines TRBV7-9 with TRBJ2-1; 11 positions agree with TRBD1. Trimming took 6 bases from V and 7 from J; bases not matched to a gene: 8. Per the germline V gene, CDR1 is SEHNR and CDR2 is FQNEAQ (reference sequence). The CDR3 runs 15 residues. CDR3 loop: CASSNRDRGKNEQFF. As DNA, the CDR3 is TGTGCCAGCAGTAATAGGGACAGGGGGAAGAATGAGCAGTTCTTC.

V gene TRBV7-6 combines with J gene TRBJ2-1; 8 positions match TRBD2. The CDR3 sequence is 15 residues long. J was trimmed by 0 bases and V by 3 bases; bases with no gene match: 1. Germline CDR1 reads SGHVS; CDR2 reads FNYEAQ. CDR3 sequence: CASSFSGASYNEQFF. The CDR3 DNA follows: TGTGCCAGCAGCTTTAGCGGGGCCTCCTACAATGAGCAGTTCTTC.